These 29 T cell receptor beta chains share one sample of origin, sequenced in a study of Graves' ophthalmopathy and Graves' hyperthyroidism. RNA transcripts served as template for amplifying TCR beta CDR3 sequences. An opening RT-PCR round employed HTBI primers and preceded a second-round multiplex PCR. TCRdb re-analysed the multiplex PCR reads in MiXCR, keeping a single row per CDR3 protein. The profile shows hundreds of thousands of distinct CDR3 sequences, roughly two fifths of them singletons. The sample was peripheral blood. Receptors originate from an adult man with Graves' ophthalmopathy.

The chain combines TRBV25-1 with TRBJ1-2, with 8 bases that match TRBD1. Per the germline V gene, CDR1 is MGHDK and CDR2 is SYGVNS. Unmatched junction bases numbered 7, after V lost 10 bases and J lost 0 bases. This CDR3 comprises 14 residues. The CDR3 coding sequence is TGTGCCATCGGGACAGGCCGAGCTAACTATGGCTACACCTTC. This encodes CAIGTGRANYGYTF.

As for this clonotype: A read error may explain this, as a much larger clone is one base away. V gene TRBV7-2 combines with J gene TRBJ2-7; 7 nucleotides line up with TRBD1. CDR3 length: 15 amino acids. V trimming: 4 bases; J trimming: 2 bases; junction bases outside the gene matches: 8. Germline CDR1 and CDR2: SGHTA and FQGNSA. The CDR3 reads CASSSPGQLAYEQYF. The DNA of the CDR3 is TGTGCCAGCAGCTCCCCGGGACAGTTAGCCTACGAGCAGTACTTC.

This clonotype was recorded many times. The genes are TRBV7-2 and TRBJ2-7; a possible D gene is TRBD2 (5 bases). Germline V CDR1 and CDR2: SGHTA, FQGNSA. Trimming removed 3 bases at V and 7 bases at J, with 16 bases between. CDR3 length: 14 residues. CDR3 sequence reads: CASSFAPTGGEQYF. The CDR3, as DNA: TGTGCCAGCAGCTTTGCCCCTACGGGCGGGGAGCAGTACTTC.

The chain recombines TRBV2 with TRBJ1-1; D possibly corresponds to TRBD1 (5 bases). V lost 7 bases and J lost 1, with 7 bases in between. This CDR3 is 12 amino acids long. The germline CDR1 and CDR2 sequences are SNHLY and FYNNEI. This CDR3 reads CASKGPNTEAFF. The CDR3 region has the DNA TGTGCCAGCAAGGGGCCGAACACTGAAGCTTTCTTT.

This clonotype was detected a few times. V usage is TRBV9 and J usage is TRBJ1-1; no clear D. The CDR3 runs 14 residues. CDR1 and CDR2 from the germline V gene are SGDLS and YYNGEE. Between the trimmed V and J ends, which lost 2 bases and 4 bases, there was a span of 12 bases. The CDR3, as DNA: TGTGCCAGCAGCGTCCTGTGGAAGTCCACTGAAGCTTTCTTT. Translated: CASSVLWKSTEAFF. The complete variable domain, with remaining parts taken from reference TRBV9 and TRBJ1-1, reads DSGVTQTPKHLITATGQRVTLRCSPRSGDLSVYWYQQSLDQGLQFLIQYYNGEERAKGNILERFSAQQFPDLHSELNLSSLELGDSALYFCASSVLWKSTEAFFGQGTRLTVV.

Many counts were recorded for this clonotype. The chain combines TRBV10-3 with TRBJ2-7, with a possible D match to TRBD1 (5 bases). The CDR3 has 13 residues. V was shortened by 0 bases and J by 4 bases, with 7 bases between the two germline ends. Looked up from germline, CDR1 is ENHRY and CDR2 is SYGVKD. CDR3 bases: TGTGCCATCAGTGAGTCCGCAGGGTACGAGCAGTACTTC. As protein: CAISESAGYEQYF.

This rearrangement joins TRBV14 to TRBJ1-5; perhaps TRBD1 as D (5 bases). Trimming stripped 0 bases from V and 12 bases from J, with 15 bases between. There are 14 residues in the CDR3. Germline V lookup: CDR1 SGHDN, CDR2 FVKESK. CDR3 protein: CASSQEAGGPIQHF. CDR3 sequence (DNA): TGTGCCAGCAGCCAAGAAGCGGGGGGTCCGATCCAGCATTTT.

The gene calls are TRBV5-6 and TRBJ1-1, with D possibly being TRBD1 (5 bases). Between the trimmed V and J ends, which lost 3 bases and 10 bases, there was a span of 16 bases. Germline V lookup: CDR1 SGHDT, CDR2 YYEEEE. CDR3 size: 13 residues. The CDR3, as DNA: TGTGCCAGCAGCTCGATAGGGGTTTTCGCAGCTTTCTTT. As protein: CASSSIGVFAAFF. The full variable domain, with the rest looked up from reference TRBV5-6 and TRBJ1-1, is DAGVTQSPTHLIKTRGQQVTLRCSPKSGHDTVSWYQQALGQGPQFIFQYYEEEERQRGNFPDRFSGHQFPNYSSELNVNALLLGDSALYLCASSSIGVFAAFFGQGTRLTVV.

The table lists this clonotype with many counts. The V call is TRBV2, the J call TRBJ2-6; 8 bases match TRBD2. This CDR3 is 19 amino acids long. Trimming cost V 4 bases and J 0 bases; bases outside gene matches: 11. Germline V gene lookup returns CDR1 SNHLY and CDR2 FYNNEI. In DNA, the CDR3 is TGTGCCAGCAGTGGTCCGGGAGGGTTCTTCCTCTCTGGGGCCAACGTCCTGACTTTC. Its protein is CASSGPGGFFLSGANVLTF.

This clonotype was counted at least ten times. The CDR3 coding sequence is TGCAGTGCTAGGGGACTAGCGGGCGAGACCCAGTACTTC. As protein: CSARGLAGETQYF. V and J are TRBV20-1 and TRBJ2-5; 12 bases agree with TRBD2. Losses at the gene ends were 3 bases for V and 5 bases for J; bases not matched to a gene: 1. The germline CDR1 and CDR2 sequences are DFQATT and SNEGSKA (reference sequence). The CDR3 contains 13 residues.

As regards this clonotype: One end of the junction is discordant with germline, which a read error may explain. V and J are TRBV10-1 and TRBJ1-6; D gene uncertain. Per the germline V gene, CDR1 is WNHNN and CDR2 is SYGVQD (reference sequence). The CDR3 spans 14 residues. CDR3 sequence (DNA): TGTGCCAGCAGCTCGGCAATGAACAATTCACCCCTCCACTTT. Translating it yields CASSSAMNNSPLHF.

About this clonotype: Since a much larger clone is just one base distant, this may be a read error. The J gene is TRBJ2-7, the V gene TRBV15; 9 nucleotides line up with TRBD1. The V segment lost 5 bases and the J segment 4 bases; nucleotides outside the gene matches: 6. Germline V CDR1 and CDR2: LNHNV, YYDKDF (reference sequence). The CDR3 runs 14 residues. CDR3 sequence: CATSFTGGIYEQYF. The CDR3 nucleotides read TGTGCCACCAGCTTCACAGGGGGCATATACGAGCAGTACTTC.

This clonotype was seen at least ten times. V is TRBV7-2 and J is TRBJ2-5; 14 nucleotides line up with TRBD2. The V and J ends lost 1 base and 4 bases, in that order; junction bases with no gene match: 8. The CDR3 has 18 residues. CDR1 is SGHTA and CDR2 is FQGNSA in the germline V gene. In DNA form, the CDR3 reads TGTGCCAGCAGCTTAGTCCGGACTAGCGGGAGGAGTATAGAGACCCAGTACTTC. Its protein is CASSLVRTSGRSIETQYF.

To note about this clonotype: A much larger clone is a single base away; this may be a read error. The V gene is TRBV10-3, the J gene TRBJ2-5; no clear D. The CDR3 is made up of 15 amino acids. CDR1 is ENHRY and CDR2 is SYGVKD in the germline V gene. With 0 bases removed from V and 5 bases from J, the gap between germline ends came to 13 bases. The CDR3 DNA reads as TGTGCCATCAGTGAGTCAAGAACCATGGCGGAGACCCAGTACTTC. Residues: CAISESRTMAETQYF.

This clonotype was seen repeatedly, ten times or more. The chain employs TRBV2 and TRBJ1-6; D unresolved. The CDR3 totals 13 residues. Deletions cut 2 bases from V and 7 bases from J, with 6 bases between. Germline V gene sequence: CDR1 SNHLY, CDR2 FYNNEI. CDR3 protein: CASSEYENSPLHF. The CDR3, as DNA: TGTGCCAGCAGTGAATACGAGAATTCACCCCTCCACTTT. The variable domain in full, completed from reference TRBV2 and TRBJ1-6, reads EPEVTQTPSHQVTQMGQEVILRCVPISNHLYFYWYRQILGQKVEFLVSFYNNEISEKSEIFDDQFSVERPDGSNFTLKIRSTKLEDSAMYFCASSEYENSPLHFGNGTRLTVT.

The rearrangement links TRBV20-1 to TRBJ2-6, with 8 nucleotides matching TRBD1. Trimming took 0 bases from V and 1 from J; bases not matched to a gene: 2. The germline V gene has CDR1 DFQATT and CDR2 SNEGSKA (reference sequence). The CDR3 extends over 16 amino acids. Here the CDR3 reads CSARDRGQSGANVLTF. The CDR3 nucleotides read TGCAGTGCTAGAGACAGGGGGCAATCTGGGGCCAACGTCCTGACTTTC.

V gene TRBV29-1 combines with J gene TRBJ2-7, with TRBD1 identical over 8 bases. Germline CDR1 is SQVTM and CDR2 is ANQGSEA. The CDR3 extends over 14 amino acids. The V gene end was trimmed by 4 bases and the J gene end by 0 bases; junction bases not matched to a gene: 5. The CDR3 sequence: CSVGQGASSYEQYF. The DNA for the CDR3 is TGCAGCGTTGGGCAGGGGGCAAGCTCCTACGAGCAGTACTTC.

This clonotype has just one count. The CDR3 spells CSVEDDAGELFF. CDR3 coding DNA: TGCAGCGTTGAAGACGATGCCGGGGAGCTGTTTTTT. This chain connects TRBV29-1 to TRBJ2-2; no reliable D call. This CDR3 has 12 residues. Trimming cost V 0 bases and J 6 bases, with 5 bases left between them. The germline V gene encodes CDR1 SQVTM and CDR2 ANQGSEA.

V is TRBV10-3 and J is TRBJ1-2, with 7 bases lining up with TRBD1. From germline, CDR1 is ENHRY and CDR2 SYGVKD. The junction had 7 bases not matched to a gene; V was cut back by 10 bases and J by 8 bases. The CDR3 contains 11 residues. The CDR3 region has the DNA TGTGCCAGCCGGGACAGATACGGCTACACCTTC. It codes for CASRDRYGYTF.

In its sample, this clonotype was seen many times. V and J are TRBV10-3 and TRBJ1-1, with D perhaps matching TRBD1 (6 bases). The CDR3 extends over 14 amino acids. Germline V gene data show CDR1 as ENHRY and CDR2 as SYGVKD. The V end lost 4 bases, the J end lost 5 bases, and 14 bases lay between the germline ends. The DNA of the CDR3 is TGTGCCATCAGTGCAAAACAGGGTGCAACTGAAGCTTTCTTT. Translation gives CAISAKQGATEAFF.

On this clonotype itself: Relative to the germline gene, one junction end is altered; a read error may explain this. The V call is TRBV10-3, the J call TRBJ1-6; 9 positions agree with TRBD1. Germline V lookup: CDR1 ENHRY, CDR2 SYGVKD. CDR3 length: 15 residues. The DNA of the CDR3 is TGTGCCAGCAGTGTAGAGACAGGGGGGAATTCACCCCTCCACTTT. It codes for CASSVETGGNSPLHF.

The chain combines TRBV12-3 or TRBV12-4 with TRBJ2-5; 9 bases fit TRBD1. CDR3 length: 13 residues. J lost 7 bases, V lost 3 bases, and 3 bases had no gene match. CDR3 DNA sequence: TGTGCCAGCAGTTTGATGACAGGGGGGACCCAGTACTTC. It yields the protein CASSLMTGGTQYF.

This clonotype occurred many times. The chain recombines TRBV19 with TRBJ1-1; D unclear. From germline, CDR1 is LNHDA and CDR2 SQIVND (reference sequence). V was pared by 5 bases and J by 10 bases, with 17 bases between. The CDR3 contains 13 residues. Here the CDR3 DNA reads TGTGCCAGTAGTCATTCTACCCCTGTGGGAGCTTTCTTT. Amino acids: CASSHSTPVGAFF. Supplemented by reference TRBV19 and TRBJ1-1, the full variable domain reads DGGITQSPKYLFRKEGQNVTLSCEQNLNHDAMYWYRQDPGQGLRLIYYSQIVNDFQKGDIAEGYSVSREKKESFPLTVTSAQKNPTAFYLCASSHSTPVGAFFGQGTRLTVV.

In this sample, this clonotype turned up many times. The gene calls are TRBV7-9 and TRBJ2-7, with 8 positions matching TRBD2. The length of the CDR3 is 16 residues. Per germline, CDR1 SEHNR and CDR2 FQNEAQ (reference sequence). Unmatched junction bases numbered 9, after V lost 5 bases and J lost 0 bases. The CDR3 spells CASSQLAGLSSYEQYF. DNA of the CDR3: TGTGCCAGCAGCCAATTAGCGGGACTTAGCTCCTACGAGCAGTACTTC. Filled out from reference TRBV7-9 and TRBJ2-7, the complete variable domain reads DTGVSQNPRHKITKRGQNVTFRCDPISEHNRLYWYRQTLGQGPEFLTYFQNEAQLEKSRLLSDRFSAERPKGSFSTLEIQRTEQGDSAMYLCASSQLAGLSSYEQYFGPGTRLTVT.

A remark on this clonotype: The junction shows a germline mismatch at one end, possibly a read error. This chain connects TRBV5-5 to TRBJ2-5; 9 nucleotides agree with TRBD1. Germline values: CDR1 SGHKS, CDR2 YYEKEE (reference sequence). The CDR3 runs to 16 residues. DNA for the CDR3: TGCGCCAGCAGCCAAGATGGGGGACAGGGCGAAGAGACCCAGTACTTC. Protein: CASSQDGGQGEETQYF.

The table lists this clonotype with many counts. The V call is TRBV19, the J call TRBJ1-1, with D perhaps matching TRBD1 (5 bases). Per the germline V gene, CDR1 is LNHDA and CDR2 is SQIVND (reference sequence). Between the trimmed V and J ends, which lost 6 bases and 1 base, there was a span of 6 bases. CDR3 length: 12 amino acids. The CDR3 sequence: CASSDRNTEAFF. CDR3 DNA: TGTGCCAGTAGCGACAGGAACACTGAAGCTTTCTTT.

There are many counts of this clonotype. The chain links TRBV7-2 to TRBJ2-5; TRBD2 might be the D (6 bases). In germline, CDR1 is SGHTA, CDR2 FQGNSA. The CDR3 is made up of 15 amino acids. V lost 1 base and J 2 bases, leaving 11 bases between the germline ends. CDR3 in amino acids: CASSLVGGIQETQYF. CDR3 nucleotides: TGTGCCAGCAGCTTAGTGGGGGGAATACAAGAGACCCAGTACTTC.

V usage is TRBV29-1 and J usage is TRBJ1-2; TRBD1 agrees at 10 bases. Germline values: CDR1 SQVTM, CDR2 ANQGSEA. V lost 8 bases to trimming and J lost 7 bases; unmatched junction nucleotides: 7. This CDR3 has 12 amino acids. DNA of the CDR3: TGCAGCACCGACGGGACAGGGGCTGGCTACACCTTC. Translated: CSTDGTGAGYTF.

The genes are TRBV20-1 and TRBJ2-2; D is unclear. This CDR3 is 14 amino acids long. CDR1 and CDR2 (germline): DFQATT, SNEGSKA (reference sequence). V lost 5 bases and J lost 0, with 10 bases in between. The CDR3: CSAPGPTNTGELFF. The CDR3 region has the DNA TGCAGTGCTCCTGGGCCGACGAACACCGGGGAGCTGTTTTTT.